These 20 T cell receptor beta chains were sequenced from one sample in a study of OX40 agonist ivuxolimab in advanced cancers. Preparation of the library involved the immunoSEQ multiplex PCR assay. Held by TCRdb, this immuneACCESS table contains in-frame sequences only and omits some clones. Under half of the omission traces to an unresolved V gene where checked; the cause of the rest is unknown. This sample has about 72,000 clones in its table, and about 90% of those were observed once. The top ten hold over 4.5% of the sample. This material consisted of CD4+ or CD8+ T cells sorted from blood, taken in a trial of the OX40 agonist ivuxolimab. The receptor source for this set is an adult with an advanced solid tumor such as melanoma, head and neck, liver or kidney cancer.

The chain joins TRBV5-4 to TRBJ2-1, with D tentatively TRBD2 (6 bases). The CDR3 covers 13 residues. The ends were cut back, 1 base at V and 10 bases at J, with 12 bases in the middle. The V gene's germline CDR1 is SGHNT and CDR2 YYREEE (reference sequence). The CDR3 region has the DNA TGTGCCAGCAGCTTGAATCCCGGGAGAGAGCAGTTCTTC. Translated: CASSLNPGREQFF.

The chain employs TRBV5-1 and TRBJ2-5, with 7 bases matching TRBD1. CDR1 and CDR2 from the germline V gene are SGHRS and YFSETQ. The CDR3 length is 15 residues. Trimming removed 5 bases from V and 2 bases from J; junction bases left unmatched: 9. DNA for the CDR3: TGCGCCAGCAGGAGGACAGGCACCCCTCAAGAGACCCAGTACTTC. This sequence encodes CASRRTGTPQETQYF. The variable domain in full, completed from reference TRBV5-1 and TRBJ2-5, reads KAGVTQTPRYLIKTRGQQVTLSCSPISGHRSVSWYQQTPGQGLQFLFEYFSETQRNKGNFPGRFSGRQFSNSRSEMNVSTLELGDSALYLCASRRTGTPQETQYFGPGTRLLVL.

This clone was seen only once. V and J are TRBV30 and TRBJ1-6; possibly TRBD1 for D (5 bases). Trimming took 1 base from V and 10 from J, leaving 11 bases between them. Germline V CDR1 and CDR2: GTSNPN, SVGIG (reference sequence). There are 13 residues in the CDR3. CDR3 amino acids: CAWSAVEGSPLHF. The DNA for the CDR3 is TGTGCCTGGAGTGCAGTGGAGGGGTCACCCCTCCACTTT.

J is TRBJ2-5 and V is TRBV18, with TRBD1 identical over 9 bases. In germline, CDR1 is KGHSH, CDR2 LQKENI. Losses at the gene ends were 2 bases for V and 7 bases for J; bases not matched to a gene: 5. There are 14 residues in the CDR3. CDR3 region: CASSPTGTGRTQYF. CDR3 nucleotide sequence: TGTGCCAGCTCACCAACCGGGACAGGGAGGACCCAGTACTTC.

CDR3 sequence reads: CASSQDRDGRTEAFF. Written as DNA, the CDR3 is TGCGCCAGCAGCCAAGATAGGGATGGTCGGACTGAAGCTTTCTTT. V and J are TRBV4-3 and TRBJ1-1; D is unclear. The CDR3 contains 15 residues. V lost 0 bases to trimming and J lost 5 bases, with 13 bases between them. In germline, CDR1 is LGHNA, CDR2 YSLEER.

This chain links TRBV30 with TRBJ1-5; TRBD1 matches 9 bases. V shed 0 bases, J shed 7 bases, and the junction held 4 bases outside the gene matches. Germline V gene lookup returns CDR1 GTSNPN and CDR2 SVGIG (reference sequence). CDR3 length: 14 residues. The CDR3 here is CAWSVGQGRQPQHF. CDR3 nucleotides: TGTGCCTGGAGTGTGGGACAGGGTAGACAGCCCCAGCATTTT.

V usage is TRBV6-6 and J usage is TRBJ2-1, with 9 bases matching TRBD2. CDR3 length equals 16 residues. Germline CDR1 MNHNY, CDR2 SVGAGI (reference sequence). V shed 5 bases and J 5 bases; nucleotides not matched to a gene: 10. The CDR3 protein is CASSPSGDLLNNEQFF. The CDR3 DNA follows: TGTGCCAGCAGTCCTAGCGGGGATCTACTCAACAATGAGCAGTTCTTC.

This clone has just a few counts. The V gene is TRBV6-6, the J gene TRBJ1-4; TRBD1 aligns across 11 bases. In germline, CDR1 is MNHNY, CDR2 SVGAGI (reference sequence). J lost 6 bases, V lost 2 bases, and 5 bases had no gene match. This CDR3 comprises 16 residues. CDR3 DNA: TGTGCCAGCAGTTACGACGTGGGACAGGGGGATGAAAAACTGTTTTTT. It is translated as CASSYDVGQGDEKLFF.

The CDR3 DNA reads as TGTGCCAGCAGTTTAGGACTAGCGGGGGCCAGGGGGGAGCAGTTCTTC. Amino acids: CASSLGLAGARGEQFF. The chain carries TRBV27 and TRBJ2-1; 13 bases map to TRBD2. Germline-derived CDR1 and CDR2 are MNHEY and SMNVEV (reference sequence). The CDR3 is made up of 16 amino acids. The V segment lost 2 bases and the J segment 10 bases; nucleotides outside the gene matches: 8.

The chain has TRBV18 and TRBJ2-2; 8 positions match TRBD2. Trimming took 2 bases from V and 0 from J; bases not matched to a gene: 8. CDR3 length: 18 amino acids. CDR1 is KGHSH and CDR2 is LQKENI in the germline V gene. CDR3 in DNA: TGTGCCAGCTCACCAGAACTAGCGGTGTATTCGAACACCGGGGAGCTGTTTTTT. Its translation is CASSPELAVYSNTGELFF.

The chain recombines TRBV27 with TRBJ1-1; TRBD1 matches 8 bases. CDR1 and CDR2 from the germline V gene are MNHEY and SMNVEV (reference sequence). Trimming at V came to 6 bases and at J to 0 bases, leaving 3 bases not matched to a gene. The CDR3 is 14 amino acids. The CDR3 bases are TGTGCCAGCAGATCAGGGGGCCTGAACACTGAAGCTTTCTTT. Translation: CASRSGGLNTEAFF.

The gene calls are TRBV11-3 and TRBJ2-7; D may be TRBD1 or TRBD2 (5 bases each). The germline V gene encodes CDR1 SGHNT and CDR2 YENEEA. Deletions cut 5 bases from V and 5 bases from J, with 13 bases between. The CDR3 runs to 13 residues. CDR3 sequence (DNA): TGTGCCAGCAGCATCCGGGGCCGGAACGAGCAGTACTTC. Protein sequence: CASSIRGRNEQYF.

The genes are TRBV28 and TRBJ1-3, with TRBD1 as a possible D gene (6 bases). The germline gives CDR1 MDHEN, CDR2 SYDVKM. Trimming stripped 8 bases from V and 2 bases from J, with 13 bases between. The CDR3 spans 14 residues. Written as DNA, the CDR3 is TGTGCCAGCGGCCGGGGGGGCCCTGGAAACACCATATATTTT. It translates to CASGRGGPGNTIYF.

The chain combines TRBV14 with TRBJ2-2; D is perhaps TRBD2 (6 bases). Looked up from germline, CDR1 is SGHDN and CDR2 is FVKESK. V lost 3 bases, J lost 4 bases, and 9 bases lay in between. The CDR3 has 14 amino acids. The CDR3 DNA follows: TGTGCCAGCAGCCAGGAGGGGTCCACCGGGGAGCTGTTTTTT. Protein product: CASSQEGSTGELFF.

The rearrangement joins TRBV18 to TRBJ1-2; weak D call: TRBD1 (6 bases). Trimming pared 0 bases from V and 1 base from J, leaving 12 bases between. Germline CDR1 reads KGHSH; CDR2 reads LQKENI. This CDR3 contains 16 residues. CDR3 coding DNA: TGTGCCAGCTCACCACCCCCAGGGGAAGTTAACTATGGCTACACCTTC. Protein sequence: CASSPPPGEVNYGYTF.

The chain recombines TRBV6-5 with TRBJ2-7; TRBD1 matches at 9 bases. CDR3 length equals 12 residues. V shed 10 bases and J 7 bases; nucleotides not matched to a gene: 8. Germline lookup yields CDR1 MNHEY and CDR2 SVGAGI. As DNA, the CDR3 is TGTGCCACACGGGGACAGGGAGGAGAGCAGTACTTC. This codes for CATRGQGGEQYF.

The sample holds a few counts of this clone. The V and J genes are TRBV25-1 and TRBJ2-5; 8 bases align to TRBD1. The V gene end was trimmed by 2 bases and the J gene end by 1 base; junction bases not matched to a gene: 6. Germline-derived CDR1 and CDR2 are MGHDK and SYGVNS. This CDR3 is built from 16 residues. In nucleotides, the CDR3 is TGTGCCAGCAGTGAACCTTCCGACAGGGGCCAAGAGACCCAGTACTTC. The encoded protein is CASSEPSDRGQETQYF.

The chain is built from TRBV4-2 and TRBJ2-7; D perhaps matches TRBD2 (5 bases). Germline loops: CDR1 LGHNA, CDR2 YNFKEQ. The germline V and J ends were trimmed by 3 bases and 5 bases, with 17 bases remaining between them. CDR3 size: 15 residues. In DNA form, the CDR3 reads TGTGCCAGCAGCCACTCTCAAGGTAATAGCGACGAGCAGTACTTC. Encoded protein: CASSHSQGNSDEQYF.

This sequence joins TRBV27 and TRBJ2-1, with TRBD2 matching 7 bases. Germline CDR1 is MNHEY and CDR2 is SMNVEV (reference sequence). V dropped 4 bases and J dropped 4; count of bases not matched to a gene: 10. This CDR3 is built from 16 residues. CDR3 in amino acids: CASSSSLAGGYNEQFF. For the CDR3, the DNA is TGTGCCAGCAGTTCCTCGTTAGCGGGTGGATACAATGAGCAGTTCTTC.

The sample holds one count of this clone. The chain uses TRBV5-1 and TRBJ1-2; maybe TRBD1 (6 bases). The germline CDR1 and CDR2 sequences are SGHRS and YFSETQ. The CDR3 has 15 amino acids. V gave up 5 bases and J gave up 0 bases, with 14 bases separating them. This CDR3 is CASSKDRNANYGYTF. The CDR3 bases are TGCGCCAGCAGTAAGGACAGAAACGCTAACTATGGCTACACCTTC.